The T cell receptor (beta chain) described here comes from a study of beta chain features in type 1 diabetes. General observations from the study: In every one of the four CD4+ subsets, TCRB CDR3s were moderately but significantly shorter in Type 1 diabetes patients.

Per germline, CDR1 SGHRS and CDR2 YFSETQ. The V end was cut by 0 bases, the J end by 4 bases, with 12 bases between. This CDR3 region has 15 residues. Sequencing targeted expressed TCRB transcripts, as all isolated RNA had been reverse transcribed. The data were produced by immunoSEQ multiplex PCR, yet TCRdb's version contains in-frame clones alone and is incomplete. The sample has over 120,000 clones; less than 15% are singletons. Worth noting for this clone: What it binds is unknown.

One heparinised draw of blood, averaging around 120 mL, came from each donor. Via the markers CD45RO/CCR7/CD25/CD127/CD95/CD27, stem cell-like memory, regulatory, central memory and naive CD4+ cells were sorted. This receptor was obtained from a man younger than 35 with type 1 diabetes. Input material: central memory CD4+ T cells from blood. The chain is built from TRBV5-1 and TRBJ2-3; D might be TRBD2 (6 bases). The CDR3 nucleotides read TGCGCCAGCAGCTTGGTACTAGCAGAGGCAGATACGCAGTATTTT. Amino acids: CASSLVLAEADTQYF.